Listed below are T cell receptor beta chains from one sample, sequenced in a study of blood T cell repertoires in COVID-19. Generated by immunoSEQ multiplex PCR, the TCRdb table keeps only in-frame clones and is missing some. The sample has about 120,000 clones, around 78% seen once; the top ten hold approximately 2.1%. The sequencing sample was made of peripheral blood. These receptors were obtained from a man under 40 with acute or convalescent COVID-19. Each CDR3 is given with its conserved first and last residue. The D gene is left open where the match is weak. Some rows mark clone size as missing; the rest say once, few, many or name a class of expanded clone.

15 | - | TRBD1 | TRBJ1-4 | TRBV7-9 | TGTGCCAGCGCTTACTCCACAGGGGCTAATGAAAAACTGTTTTTT | CASAYSTGANEKLFF
15 | - | TRBD1 | TRBJ2-3 | TRBV5-1 | TGCGCCAGCAACCAGGACAGGCCTAGCACAGATACGCAGTATTTT | CASNQDRPSTDTQYF
16 | once | TRBD1 | TRBJ2-1 | TRBV7-8 | TGTGCCAGCAGCCCAAGGACAGGGCCCTCTTTTAATGAGCAGTTCTTC | CASSPRTGPSFNEQFF
12 | once | - | TRBJ2-1 | TRBV27 | TGTGCCAGCACCTCCTTATACAATGAGCAGTTCTTC | CASTSLYNEQFF
16 | - | TRBD1 | TRBJ2-2 | TRBV18 | TGTGCCAGCTCCCAAGGACAGGGCGGTCGGACCGGGGAGCTGTTTTTT | CASSQGQGGRTGELFF
13 | few | TRBD1 | TRBJ1-1 | TRBV30 | TGTGCCCGCACCGGGACAGGGAACACTGAAGCTTTCTTT | CARTGTGNTEAFF
14 | - | - | TRBJ1-2 | TRBV7-9 | TGTGCCAGCAGCCCGGTTGGTTCTAACTATGGCTACACCTTC | CASSPVGSNYGYTF
15 | - | - | TRBJ1-1 | TRBV7-8 | TGTGCCAGCAGCTTAGGGGGCCCTTTAAACACTGAAGCTTTCTTT | CASSLGGPLNTEAFF
15 | - | TRBD1 | TRBJ1-5 | TRBV18 | TGTGCCAGCTCACAACAGGGACAGGTCAATCAGCCCCAGCATTTT | CASSQQGQVNQPQHF
16 | - | TRBD1 | TRBJ1-4 | TRBV19 | TGTGCCAGTAGTATCACGCCGGGACAGGGGACAGAAAAACTGTTTTTT | CASSITPGQGTEKLFF
15 | - | - | TRBJ2-1 | TRBV28 | TGTGCCAGCAGTTTTTTCCAGGGGTTCCACAATGAGCAGTTCTTC | CASSFFQGFHNEQFF
14 | - | TRBD1 | TRBJ1-5 | TRBV2 | TGTGCCAGCAATGACAGGGGCCCGGGTGAGCCCCAGCATTTT | CASNDRGPGEPQHF
13 | - | - | TRBJ2-3 | TRBV7-3 | TGTGCCAGCAGCTTAACCGAGCGAAATACGCAGTATTTT | CASSLTERNTQYF
13 | - | - | TRBJ1-2 | TRBV5-4 | TGTGCCAGCAGCTTGGGACAGCTCTATGGCTACACCTTC | CASSLGQLYGYTF
13 | - | - | TRBJ1-2 | TRBV2 | TGTGCCAGCAGTGAACCCAGTAACTATGGCTACACCTTC | CASSEPSNYGYTF
14 | - | TRBD2 | TRBJ2-5 | TRBV19 | TGTGCCAGTAGTACCGGGACTACACAAGAGACCCAGTACTTC | CASSTGTTQETQYF
16 | - | TRBD1 | TRBJ1-1 | TRBV6-4 | TGTGCCAGCAGGGGAACCCGGACAGGGAGGAACACTGAAGCTTTCTTT | CASRGTRTGRNTEAFF
15 | - | TRBD2 | TRBJ2-7 | TRBV19 | TGTGCCAGTAGTTCGACTAGCGGGGCCCAGTACGAGCAGTACTTC | CASSSTSGAQYEQYF
14 | - | - | TRBJ2-1 | TRBV9 | TGTGCCAGCAGCGGTGGGGACACCGACCATGAGCAGTTCTTC | CASSGGDTDHEQFF
15 | - | - | TRBJ1-3 | TRBV9 | TGTGCCAGCAGCGTAGGAAAGGGGCCTGGAAACACCATATATTTT | CASSVGKGPGNTIYF
15 | - | - | TRBJ2-1 | TRBV6-1 | TGTGCCAGCAGTGAATCTTTGAGCTCCTACAATGAGCAGTTCTTC | CASSESLSSYNEQFF
15 | few | - | TRBJ2-5 | TRBV30 | TGTGCCTGGGAACCAGGGCCGTCACGGGAGGAGACCCAGTACTTC | CAWEPGPSREETQYF
14 | - | TRBD1 | TRBJ2-1 | TRBV4-1 | TGCGCCAGCAAACAGGGGGCGTCGTACAATGAGCAGTTCTTC | CASKQGASYNEQFF
13 | - | TRBD2 | TRBJ2-5 | TRBV30 | TGTGCCTGGAGCGGCGGGAGGGAGGAGACCCAGTACTTC | CAWSGGREETQYF
16 | - | TRBD1 | TRBJ1-2 | TRBV19 | TGTGCCACCCGAAGCCCGGGGCAGGGGGCGAACTATGGCTACACCTTC | CATRSPGQGANYGYTF
17 | - | TRBD2 | TRBJ2-3 | TRBV7-8 | TGTGCCAGCAGCTTCATAGCGGGACTGGGGAACGGGGATACGCAGTATTTT | CASSFIAGLGNGDTQYF
16 | - | TRBD2 | TRBJ2-3 | TRBV4-1 | TGCGCCAGCAGCCGAGTGAGCGGGAGGGGCACAGATACGCAGTATTTT | CASSRVSGRGTDTQYF
14 | few | - | TRBJ2-3 | TRBV5-1 | TGCGCCAGCAGCTTGTTCTATAACACAGATACGCAGTATTTT | CASSLFYNTDTQYF
16 | - | - | TRBJ1-1 | TRBV6-5 | TGTGCCAGCAGTTACTCGACGGGAGGGTGGAACACTGAAGCTTTCTTT | CASSYSTGGWNTEAFF
13 | - | TRBD1 | TRBJ1-2 | TRBV30 | TGTGCCTGGCAGGGGGACCCGGGCTATGGCTACACCTTC | CAWQGDPGYGYTF
16 | - | - | TRBJ2-1 | TRBV5-4 | TGTGCCAGCAGTTTTGGGGGCCCTTCCCGGGGCAATGAGCAGTTCTTC | CASSFGGPSRGNEQFF
17 | - | TRBD2 | TRBJ2-5 | TRBV2 | TGTGCCAGCAGTGAAGGCGGGTGGGGGAGGGCCGGAGAGACCCAGTACTTC | CASSEGGWGRAGETQYF
15 | - | - | TRBJ2-3 | TRBV6-5 | TGTGCCAGCAGCAAACCAGGGGTAGGGGTTGATACGCAGTATTTT | CASSKPGVGVDTQYF
14 | - | - | TRBJ1-4 | TRBV28 | TGTGCCAGCAGTTTTAAGGGAGTTAATGAAAAACTGTTTTTT | CASSFKGVNEKLFF
14 | - | - | TRBJ1-1 | TRBV9 | TGTGCCAGCAGCGTAGAGGCGGGAAACACTGAAGCTTTCTTT | CASSVEAGNTEAFF
11 | - | - | TRBJ2-2 | TRBV11-1 | TGTGCCAGCAGTTCTTTCGGGGAGCTGTTTTTT | CASSSFGELFF
14 | - | TRBD1 | TRBJ1-2 | TRBV18 | TGTGCCAGCTCACCAGGGACAGAGGTTTACGGCTACACCTTC | CASSPGTEVYGYTF
12 | - | - | TRBJ2-1 | TRBV12-5 | TGTGCTAGTGGTTTGGTTTACGGTGAGCAGTTCTTC | CASGLVYGEQFF
13 | - | - | TRBJ2-5 | TRBV7-9 | TGTGCCAGCCAGTCTTGGGGAGGAGAGACCCAGTACTTC | CASQSWGGETQYF
14 | - | - | TRBJ1-1 | TRBV7-9 | TGTGCCAGCAGCTTAGCGCCGGGTTCCACTGAAGCTTTCTTT | CASSLAPGSTEAFF
17 | - | TRBD2 | TRBJ2-1 | TRBV6-1 | TGTGCCAGCAGTGAAGGGACTAGCGGGAGGGTCGGCAATGAGCAGTTCTTC | CASSEGTSGRVGNEQFF
15 | - | - | TRBJ1-5 | TRBV6-6 | TGTGCCAGCAGTTTGCGAACAGGTAGCAATCAGCCCCAGCATTTT | CASSLRTGSNQPQHF
16 | - | - | TRBJ1-3 | TRBV2 | TGTGCCAGCAGGGCGGTAGGCAGGGGCCCTGGAAACACCATATATTTT | CASRAVGRGPGNTIYF
15 | - | TRBD1 | TRBJ1-2 | TRBV4-1 | TGCGCCAGCAGCCAAGGTATTGAGACAGGGAGAGGCTACACCTTC | CASSQGIETGRGYTF
16 | - | - | TRBJ2-5 | TRBV18 | TGTGCCAGCTCACCATCGCGCGGGGAAACTAAAGAGACCCAGTACTTC | CASSPSRGETKETQYF
14 | - | - | TRBJ1-1 | TRBV28 | TGTGCCAGCAGTTTTGGCTCTGGGAACACTGAAGCTTTCTTT | CASSFGSGNTEAFF
15 | few | TRBD1 | TRBJ1-2 | TRBV5-1 | TGCGCCAGCAGCATGGGACAGTCCCTTAACTATGGCTACACCTTC | CASSMGQSLNYGYTF
17 | - | TRBD1 | TRBJ1-2 | TRBV18 | TGTGCCAGCTCACCATCCTCGGGACAGGGGGAAAACTATGGCTACACCTTC | CASSPSSGQGENYGYTF
15 | - | TRBD2 | TRBJ2-3 | TRBV5-1 | TGCGCCAGCAGTACTAGCGGGAGCCCGACAGATACGCAGTATTTT | CASSTSGSPTDTQYF
16 | - | TRBD2 | TRBJ2-2 | TRBV5-1 | TGCGCCAGCAGCTTGATTCCTAGCGGGAACACCGGGGAGCTGTTTTTT | CASSLIPSGNTGELFF
15 | few | - | TRBJ2-3 | TRBV28 | TGTGCCAGCAGTGCCGGGGGGCAGCCTACAGATACGCAGTATTTT | CASSAGGQPTDTQYF
13 | - | - | TRBJ1-2 | TRBV7-2 | TGTGCCAGCAGCCCCGACAGACAATATGGCTACACCTTC | CASSPDRQYGYTF
16 | once | - | TRBJ2-1 | TRBV5-1 | TGCGCCAGCAGCACTGGGGGGAGCGGTACCTACAATGAGCAGTTCTTC | CASSTGGSGTYNEQFF